Below, 24 T cell receptor beta chains from the same sample are listed, as sequenced in a study of T cell changes during pregnancy in multiple sclerosis. Method: immunoSEQ multiplex PCR; TCRdb's copy keeps in-frame clones and lacks some. The sample consists of 60,000 to 75,000 clones, approximately 90% of them appearing once. The sequenced sample was peripheral blood, obtained in the third trimester of pregnancy. The receptors shown here come from a female donor with multiple sclerosis, enrolled in a pregnancy study.

The chain couples TRBV4-1 to TRBJ1-4, with unresolved D. The V gene lost 4 bases and the J gene lost 3 bases, with 9 bases spanning the gap. CDR3 length: 14 amino acids. The V gene's germline CDR1 is MGHRA and CDR2 YSYEKL. As DNA, the CDR3 is TGCGCCAGCAGCCGGCCCTTTTCTAATGAAAAACTGTTTTTT. Encoded protein: CASSRPFSNEKLFF.

This clone was picked up a small number of times. The same CDR3 can be traced to other DNA sequences in this sample. The rearrangement uses TRBV7-3 and TRBJ1-1; TRBD1 matches 7 bases. Trimming took 5 bases from V and 3 from J; bases not matched to a gene: 6. Germline loops: CDR1 SGHTA, CDR2 FQGTGA. The CDR3 spans 14 residues. CDR3 in amino acids: CASSLTGSDTEAFF. The DNA of the CDR3 is TGTGCCAGCAGCCTGACAGGGTCGGACACTGAAGCTTTCTTT.

On this clone itself: Sequence at one end of the junction differs from germline and may be a read error. Other DNA sequences from this sample encode an identical CDR3 as well. The chain combines TRBV4-3 with TRBJ2-3; the D is unclear. The CDR3 runs to 16 residues. The germline gives CDR1 LGHNA, CDR2 YSLEER. The CDR3 DNA is TGCGCCAGCAGCCAATCCCCTGCGGAGCGCACGGATACGCAGTATTTT. Its translation is CASSQSPAERTDTQYF.

The sample holds one count of this clone. The V gene is TRBV4-1, the J gene TRBJ2-1, with 8 bases identical to TRBD2. V was clipped by 1 base and J by 13 bases; unmatched bases: 9. The CDR3 is 14 amino acids. Germline lookup yields CDR1 MGHRA and CDR2 YSYEKL. In DNA form, the CDR3 reads TGCGCCAGCAGCCAAGTCACCGGGGGGGGGCGCCAGTTCTTC. As protein: CASSQVTGGGRQFF.

The rearrangement uses TRBV10-1 and TRBJ2-5, with TRBD1 identical over 11 bases. The CDR3 extends over 16 amino acids. Looked up from germline, CDR1 is WNHNN and CDR2 is SYGVQD (reference sequence). J lost 6 bases, V lost 5 bases, and 11 bases had no gene match. This CDR3 reads CASSRDRGSTSQTQYF. In nucleotides, the CDR3 is TGCGCCAGCAGTCGGGACAGGGGGTCGACGTCCCAGACCCAGTACTTC.

V is TRBV19 and J is TRBJ2-2; the match to TRBD1 covers 7 bases. V gave up 5 bases and J gave up 0 bases; unmatched junction bases: 15. The CDR3 spans 19 residues. Per the germline V gene, CDR1 is LNHDA and CDR2 is SQIVND (reference sequence). CDR3 DNA: TGTGCCAGTAGTGGGTGGTTCGGGACAGCTCCCTCGAACACCGGGGAGCTGTTTTTT. It is translated as CASSGWFGTAPSNTGELFF. Complete variable domain (other parts from reference TRBV19 and TRBJ2-2): DGGITQSPKYLFRKEGQNVTLSCEQNLNHDAMYWYRQDPGQGLRLIYYSQIVNDFQKGDIAEGYSVSREKKESFPLTVTSAQKNPTAFYLCASSGWFGTAPSNTGELFFGEGSRLTVL.

The chain uses TRBV18 and TRBJ1-2; D gene ambiguous. Germline CDR1 is KGHSH and CDR2 is LQKENI. The CDR3 sequence is 13 residues long. V lost 5 bases and J lost 3, with 10 bases in between. The CDR3 protein is CASSGGGYYGYTF. Here the CDR3 DNA reads TGTGCCAGCTCAGGCGGAGGATACTATGGCTACACCTTC.

The chain combines TRBV6-1 with TRBJ1-1; a weak D match, TRBD1 (5 bases). The ends were cut back, 7 bases at V and 6 bases at J, with 15 bases in the middle. Germline V gene sequence: CDR1 MNHNS, CDR2 SASEGT. The CDR3 covers 13 residues. DNA for the CDR3: TGTGCCAGCAACCAGGGTGAGTCCTCTGAAGCTTTCTTT. Its protein product is CASNQGESSEAFF.

The chain is built from TRBV2 and TRBJ2-7, with TRBD1 matching 7 bases. J gave up 3 bases and V 7 bases, and 6 bases lay outside the gene matches. The CDR3 loop spans 13 amino acids. From germline, CDR1 is SNHLY and CDR2 FYNNEI. Here the CDR3 reads CASNRQGDYEQYF. CDR3 bases: TGTGCCAGCAATCGGCAGGGGGACTACGAGCAGTACTTC. Drawing the rest from reference TRBV2 and TRBJ2-7, the complete variable domain is EPEVTQTPSHQVTQMGQEVILRCVPISNHLYFYWYRQILGQKVEFLVSFYNNEISEKSEIFDDQFSVERPDGSNFTLKIRSTKLEDSAMYFCASNRQGDYEQYFGPGTRLTVT.

V and J are TRBV6-5 and TRBJ1-1, with 7 bases fitting TRBD1. J was trimmed by 11 bases and V by 6 bases; bases with no gene match: 6. The CDR3 spans 11 residues. Germline CDR1 is MNHEY and CDR2 is SVGAGI. CDR3 sequence (DNA): TGTGCCAGCAGGGCACAGGGGCCCGCTTTCTTT. Translated: CASRAQGPAFF.

The CDR3 spells CASSLDIRADSYEQYF. CDR3 DNA sequence: TGTGCCAGCAGCTTAGATATCAGGGCGGACTCCTACGAGCAGTACTTC. The genes are TRBV7-2 and TRBJ2-7; perhaps TRBD1 as D (5 bases). Germline CDR1 and CDR2: SGHTA and FQGNSA. The CDR3 loop spans 16 amino acids. V was trimmed by 1 base and J by 0 bases, leaving 13 bases between them.

The chain has TRBV6-1 and TRBJ2-7; tentative D call: TRBD2 (6 bases). V lost 7 bases and J lost 2, with 15 bases in between. Germline CDR1 is MNHNS and CDR2 is SASEGT. The CDR3 is 14 amino acids. CDR3 sequence (DNA): TGTGCCAGCATAGCGGAGGGGTCAGCCTACGAGCAGTACTTC. Amino acids: CASIAEGSAYEQYF.

The chain joins TRBV5-1 to TRBJ1-6; D perhaps matches TRBD1 (5 bases). The V and J ends lost 1 base and 14 bases respectively, with 16 bases between them. This CDR3 is built from 14 residues. CDR1 and CDR2 (germline): SGHRS, YFSETQ. CDR3: CASSLQQANSALHF. CDR3 coding DNA: TGCGCCAGCAGCTTGCAACAGGCCAATTCGGCCCTCCACTTT.

The chain employs TRBV6-1 and TRBJ1-6, with TRBD1 as a possible D gene (6 bases). The CDR3 totals 13 residues. The V gene lost 2 bases and the J gene lost 10 bases, with 9 bases spanning the gap. Germline V lookup: CDR1 MNHNS, CDR2 SASEGT. The CDR3 reads CASSEWGRSPLHF. The CDR3 coding sequence is TGTGCCAGCAGTGAATGGGGGCGATCACCCCTCCACTTT.

The V gene is TRBV2, the J gene TRBJ2-5; 8 bases agree with TRBD2. The CDR3 sequence is 17 residues long. Germline V gives CDR1 SNHLY, CDR2 FYNNEI. The V and J ends lost 4 bases and 1 base, in that order; junction bases with no gene match: 11. The CDR3 bases are TGTGCCAGCAGTGGGTTTGGTAGCGGGACCAGCCAAGAGACCCAGTACTTC. Amino acid sequence: CASSGFGSGTSQETQYF.

The chain recombines TRBV19 with TRBJ1-2; 12 positions agree with TRBD1. The V gene end was trimmed by 9 bases and the J gene end by 7 bases; junction bases not matched to a gene: 6. The CDR3 runs to 13 residues. From germline, CDR1 is LNHDA and CDR2 SQIVND (reference sequence). In DNA form, the CDR3 reads TGTGCCAGCAGGGACAGGGGGCAGTTTGGCTACACCTTC. Translation: CASRDRGQFGYTF.

V is TRBV9 and J is TRBJ1-1; 7 positions match TRBD1. The CDR3 runs to 15 residues. Germline loops: CDR1 SGDLS, CDR2 YYNGEE. With V trimmed by 4 bases and J by 5 bases, 11 bases remained unmatched. In nucleotides, the CDR3 is TGTGCCAGCAGCCCTCAACACAGGGGTATAACTGAAGCTTTCTTT. Protein sequence: CASSPQHRGITEAFF.

In regard to this clone: The identical CDR3 is also encoded by other nucleotide sequences in the sample. The genes are TRBV5-4 and TRBJ1-4; D may be TRBD1 (5 bases). Germline values: CDR1 SGHNT, CDR2 YYREEE (reference sequence). Trimming cost V 4 bases and J 0 bases, with 10 bases left between them. The CDR3 has 15 residues. DNA for the CDR3: TGTGCCAGCAGCCTGGGGGGGGCAACTAATGAAAAACTGTTTTTT. It codes for CASSLGGATNEKLFF.

Note on this clone: Relative to the germline gene, one junction end is altered; a read error may explain this. The chain has TRBV7-9 and TRBJ2-1, with 11 bases matching TRBD2. This CDR3 is 15 amino acids long. CDR1 and CDR2 (germline): SEHNR, FQNEAQ (reference sequence). CDR3 loop: CASSLAGGLFYEQFF. The CDR3 DNA reads as TGTGCCAGCAGTTTAGCGGGGGGGCTTTTCTATGAGCAGTTCTTC.

This sequence joins TRBV6-5 and TRBJ2-7; no firm D call. This CDR3 is 15 amino acids long. In germline, CDR1 is MNHEY, CDR2 SVGAGI. The V end lost 3 bases, the J end lost 0 bases, and 12 bases lay between the germline ends. The CDR3 spells CASSYLAGTSYEQYF. DNA for the CDR3: TGTGCCAGCAGTTATCTGGCAGGTACCTCCTACGAGCAGTACTTC.

The chain combines TRBV16 with TRBJ1-4, with 8 bases matching TRBD1. V trimming: 4 bases; J trimming: 7 bases; junction bases outside the gene matches: 26. Germline V gives CDR1 KGHSY, CDR2 FQNENV. The CDR3 spans 21 residues. CDR3 sequence (DNA): TGTGCCAGCAGCCCTCGATTGATCGTGACAGGGGAGGGTGAGTGGACTGAAAAACTGTTTTTT. As protein: CASSPRLIVTGEGEWTEKLFF.

This chain connects TRBV28 to TRBJ1-1; TRBD1 matches 9 bases. The CDR3 totals 15 residues. V lost 6 bases and J lost 1; bases outside the gene matches: 6. Germline V gives CDR1 MDHEN, CDR2 SYDVKM. The CDR3 reads CASSLPGQGNTEAFF. The DNA for the CDR3 is TGTGCCAGCAGCCTACCGGGACAGGGGAACACTGAAGCTTTCTTT.

V usage is TRBV6-5 and J usage is TRBJ1-2; tentatively, D is TRBD1 (5 bases). V was shortened by 3 bases and J by 4 bases, with 18 bases between the two germline ends. In germline, CDR1 is MNHEY, CDR2 SVGAGI. The CDR3 has 16 residues. The CDR3 region has the DNA TGTGCCAGCAGTTATTGGACCGGGACTGTAATCTATGGCTACACCTTC. The encoded protein is CASSYWTGTVIYGYTF.

J is TRBJ2-5 and V is TRBV2, with D hard to call. Germline assignment: CDR1 SNHLY and CDR2 FYNNEI. Between the trimmed V and J ends, which lost 9 bases and 2 bases, there was a span of 4 bases. The CDR3 has 10 residues. The CDR3 coding sequence is TGTGCCAGTATTCAAGAGACCCAGTACTTC. Its translation is CASIQETQYF. The full variable domain, in which reference TRBV2 and TRBJ2-5 provide the parts outside the CDR3, is EPEVTQTPSHQVTQMGQEVILRCVPISNHLYFYWYRQILGQKVEFLVSFYNNEISEKSEIFDDQFSVERPDGSNFTLKIRSTKLEDSAMYFCASIQETQYFGPGTRLLVL.